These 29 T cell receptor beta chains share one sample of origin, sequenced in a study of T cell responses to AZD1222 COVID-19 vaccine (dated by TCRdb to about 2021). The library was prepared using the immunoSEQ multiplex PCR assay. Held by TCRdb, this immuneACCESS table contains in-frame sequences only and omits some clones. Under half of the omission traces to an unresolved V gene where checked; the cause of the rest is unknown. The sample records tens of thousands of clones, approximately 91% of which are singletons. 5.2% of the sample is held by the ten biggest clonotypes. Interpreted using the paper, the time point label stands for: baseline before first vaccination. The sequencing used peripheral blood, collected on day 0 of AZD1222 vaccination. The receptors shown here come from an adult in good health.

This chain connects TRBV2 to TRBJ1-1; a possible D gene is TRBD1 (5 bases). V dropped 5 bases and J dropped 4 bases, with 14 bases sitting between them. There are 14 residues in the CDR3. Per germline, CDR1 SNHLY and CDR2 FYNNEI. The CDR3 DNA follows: TGTGCCAGCAGTATGGCTCAGGGAGGCACTGAAGCTTTCTTT. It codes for CASSMAQGGTEAFF.

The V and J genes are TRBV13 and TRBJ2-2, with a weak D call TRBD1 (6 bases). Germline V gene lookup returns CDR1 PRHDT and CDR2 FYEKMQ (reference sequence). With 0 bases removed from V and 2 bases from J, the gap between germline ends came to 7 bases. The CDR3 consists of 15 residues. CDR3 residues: CASSLGGANTGELFF. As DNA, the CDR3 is TGTGCCAGCAGCTTAGGGGGGGCTAACACCGGGGAGCTGTTTTTT.

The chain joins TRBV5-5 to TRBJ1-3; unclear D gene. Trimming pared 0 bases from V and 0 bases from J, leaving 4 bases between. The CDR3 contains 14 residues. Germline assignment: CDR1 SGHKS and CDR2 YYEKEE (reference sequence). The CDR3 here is CASSLAVSGNTIYF. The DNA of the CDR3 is TGTGCCAGCAGCTTGGCAGTCTCTGGAAACACCATATATTTT.

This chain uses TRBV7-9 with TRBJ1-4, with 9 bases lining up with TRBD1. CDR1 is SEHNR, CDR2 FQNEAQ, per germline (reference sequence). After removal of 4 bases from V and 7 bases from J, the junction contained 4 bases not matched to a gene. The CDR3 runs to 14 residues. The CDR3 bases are TGTGCCAGCAGCTCCCGGACAGGGGCTGAAAAACTGTTTTTT. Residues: CASSSRTGAEKLFF.

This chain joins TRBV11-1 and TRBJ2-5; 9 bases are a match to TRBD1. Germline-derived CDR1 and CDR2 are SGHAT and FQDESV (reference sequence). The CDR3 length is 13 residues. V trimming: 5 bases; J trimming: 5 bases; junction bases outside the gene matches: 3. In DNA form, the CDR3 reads TGTGCCAGCAGCCGGGACAGGGTCGAGACCCAGTACTTC. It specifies CASSRDRVETQYF.

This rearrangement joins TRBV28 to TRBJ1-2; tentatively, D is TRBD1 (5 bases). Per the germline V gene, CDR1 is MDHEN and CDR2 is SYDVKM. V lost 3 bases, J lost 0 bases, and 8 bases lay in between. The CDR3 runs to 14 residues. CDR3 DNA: TGTGCCAGCAGTTTGAGGGGTACTAACTATGGCTACACCTTC. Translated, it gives CASSLRGTNYGYTF.

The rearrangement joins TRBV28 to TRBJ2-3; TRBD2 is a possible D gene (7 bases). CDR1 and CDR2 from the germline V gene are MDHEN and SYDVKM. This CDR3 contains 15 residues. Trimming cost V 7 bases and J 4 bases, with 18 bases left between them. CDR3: CASTHLGGRPDTQYF. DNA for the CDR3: TGTGCCAGCACTCACCTCGGGGGGCGGCCAGATACGCAGTATTTT. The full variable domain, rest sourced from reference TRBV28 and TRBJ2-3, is DVKVTQSSRYLVKRTGEKVFLECVQDMDHENMFWYRQDPGLGLRLIYFSYDVKMKEKGDIPEGYSVSREKKERFSLILESASTNQTSMYLCASTHLGGRPDTQYFGPGTRLTVL.

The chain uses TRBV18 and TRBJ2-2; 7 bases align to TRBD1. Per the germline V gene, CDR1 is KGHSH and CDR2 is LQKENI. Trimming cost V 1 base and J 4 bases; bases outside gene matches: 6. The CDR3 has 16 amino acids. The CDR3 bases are TGTGCCAGCTCACCACGGGACAGCTTGGTCACCGGGGAGCTGTTTTTT. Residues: CASSPRDSLVTGELFF. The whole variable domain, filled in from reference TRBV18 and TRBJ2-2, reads NAGVMQNPRHLVRRRGQEARLRCSPMKGHSHVYWYRQLPEEGLKFMVYLQKENIIDESGMPKERFSAEFPKEGPSILRIQQVVRGDSAAYFCASSPRDSLVTGELFFGEGSRLTVL.

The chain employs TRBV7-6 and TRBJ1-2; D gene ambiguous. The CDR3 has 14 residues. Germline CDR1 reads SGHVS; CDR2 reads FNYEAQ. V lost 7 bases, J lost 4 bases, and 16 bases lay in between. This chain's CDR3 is CASTPDRGGYGYTF. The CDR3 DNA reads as TGTGCCAGCACCCCAGACCGGGGAGGCTATGGCTACACCTTC.

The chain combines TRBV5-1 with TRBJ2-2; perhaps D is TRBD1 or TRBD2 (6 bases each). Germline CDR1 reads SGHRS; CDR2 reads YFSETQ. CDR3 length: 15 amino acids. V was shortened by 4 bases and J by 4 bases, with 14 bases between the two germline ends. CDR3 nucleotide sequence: TGCGCCAGCAGCGGCGGAGGGGGAGCCACCGGGGAGCTGTTTTTT. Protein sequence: CASSGGGGATGELFF. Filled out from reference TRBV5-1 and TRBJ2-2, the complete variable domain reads KAGVTQTPRYLIKTRGQQVTLSCSPISGHRSVSWYQQTPGQGLQFLFEYFSETQRNKGNFPGRFSGRQFSNSRSEMNVSTLELGDSALYLCASSGGGGATGELFFGEGSRLTVL.

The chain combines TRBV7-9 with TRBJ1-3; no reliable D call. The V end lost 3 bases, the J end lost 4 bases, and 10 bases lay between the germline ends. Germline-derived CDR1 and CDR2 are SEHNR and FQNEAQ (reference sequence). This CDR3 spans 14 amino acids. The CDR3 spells CASSFDVSGNTIYF. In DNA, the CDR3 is TGTGCCAGCAGCTTCGATGTTTCCGGAAACACCATATATTTT.

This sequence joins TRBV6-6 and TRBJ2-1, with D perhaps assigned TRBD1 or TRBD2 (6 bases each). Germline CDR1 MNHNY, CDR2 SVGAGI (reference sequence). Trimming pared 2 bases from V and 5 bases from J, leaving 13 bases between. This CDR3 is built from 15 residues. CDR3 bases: TGTGCCAGCAGTTACATCGGGGGCTATAACAATGAGCAGTTCTTC. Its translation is CASSYIGGYNNEQFF.

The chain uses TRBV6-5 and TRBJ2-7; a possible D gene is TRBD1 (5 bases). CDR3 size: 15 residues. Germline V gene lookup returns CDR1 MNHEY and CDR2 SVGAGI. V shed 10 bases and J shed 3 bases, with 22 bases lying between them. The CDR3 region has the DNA TGTGCCACCCAAGACAGAACAAATGCTCTCTACGAGCAGTACTTC. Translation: CATQDRTNALYEQYF.

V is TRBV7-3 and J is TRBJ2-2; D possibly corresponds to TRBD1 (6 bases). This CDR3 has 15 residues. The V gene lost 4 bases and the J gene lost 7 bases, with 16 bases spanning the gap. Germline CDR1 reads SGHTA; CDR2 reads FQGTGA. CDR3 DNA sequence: TGTGCCAGCAGCTACTCCGGGACCAGGGGCGGGGAGCTGTTTTTT. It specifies CASSYSGTRGGELFF.

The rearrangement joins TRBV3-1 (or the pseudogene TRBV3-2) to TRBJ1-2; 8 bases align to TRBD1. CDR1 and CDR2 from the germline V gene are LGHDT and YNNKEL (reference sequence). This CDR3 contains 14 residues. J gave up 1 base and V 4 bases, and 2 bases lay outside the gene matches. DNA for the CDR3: TGTGCCAGCAGCCGACAGGGGAATAACTATGGCTACACCTTC. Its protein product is CASSRQGNNYGYTF.

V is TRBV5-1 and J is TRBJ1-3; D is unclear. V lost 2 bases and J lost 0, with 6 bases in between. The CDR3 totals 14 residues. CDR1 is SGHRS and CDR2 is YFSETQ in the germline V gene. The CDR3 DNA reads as TGCGCCAGCAGCTTCACGGCCTCTGGAAACACCATATATTTT. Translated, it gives CASSFTASGNTIYF.

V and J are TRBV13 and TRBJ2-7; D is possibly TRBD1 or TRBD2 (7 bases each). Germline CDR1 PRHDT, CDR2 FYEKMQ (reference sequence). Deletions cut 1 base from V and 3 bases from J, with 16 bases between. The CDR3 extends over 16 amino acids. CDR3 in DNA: TGTGCCAGCAGCTTAGTAGGTGGCAGGGGGGGCTACGAGCAGTACTTC. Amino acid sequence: CASSLVGGRGGYEQYF.

This CDR3 reads CASSLDQGGSYEQYF. CDR3 DNA: TGTGCCAGCAGCTTGGATCAGGGTGGGTCCTACGAGCAGTACTTC. V gene TRBV5-4 combines with J gene TRBJ2-7; D is perhaps TRBD1 (5 bases). The V end was cut by 0 bases, the J end by 1 base, with 11 bases between. The germline CDR1 and CDR2 sequences are SGHNT and YYREEE (reference sequence). CDR3 length: 15 amino acids.

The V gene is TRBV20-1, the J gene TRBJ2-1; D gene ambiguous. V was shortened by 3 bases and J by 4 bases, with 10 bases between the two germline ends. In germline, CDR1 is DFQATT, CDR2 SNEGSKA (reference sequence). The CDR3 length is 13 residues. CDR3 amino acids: CSASHPRYNEQFF. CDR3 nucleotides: TGCAGTGCTAGTCACCCTAGGTACAATGAGCAGTTCTTC.

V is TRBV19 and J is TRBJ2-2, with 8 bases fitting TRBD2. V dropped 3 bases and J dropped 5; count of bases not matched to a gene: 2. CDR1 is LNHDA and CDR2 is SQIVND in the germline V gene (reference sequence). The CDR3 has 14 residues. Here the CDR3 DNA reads TGTGCCAGTAGTATTCGCGGGGGGACCGGGGAGCTGTTTTTT. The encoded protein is CASSIRGGTGELFF.

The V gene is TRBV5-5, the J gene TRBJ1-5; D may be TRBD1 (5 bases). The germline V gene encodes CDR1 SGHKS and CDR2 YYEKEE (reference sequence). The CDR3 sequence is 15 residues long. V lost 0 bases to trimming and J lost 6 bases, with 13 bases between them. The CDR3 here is CASSLEEGGAQPQHF. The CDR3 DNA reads TGTGCCAGCAGCTTGGAGGAGGGTGGGGCTCAGCCCCAGCATTTT. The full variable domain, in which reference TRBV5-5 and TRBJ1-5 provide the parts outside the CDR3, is DAGVTQSPTHLIKTRGQQVTLRCSPISGHKSVSWYQQVLGQGPQFIFQYYEKEERGRGNFPDRFSARQFPNYSSELNVNALLLGDSALYLCASSLEEGGAQPQHFGDGTRLSIL.

Here the CDR3 reads CATSRGQGVGNQPQHF. CDR3 coding DNA: TGTGCCACCAGCAGGGGACAGGGGGTAGGCAATCAGCCCCAGCATTTT. The genes are TRBV15 and TRBJ1-5; 11 bases agree with TRBD1. Germline-derived CDR1 and CDR2 are LNHNV and YYDKDF (reference sequence). This CDR3 is built from 16 residues. J was trimmed by 2 bases and V by 3 bases; bases with no gene match: 3.

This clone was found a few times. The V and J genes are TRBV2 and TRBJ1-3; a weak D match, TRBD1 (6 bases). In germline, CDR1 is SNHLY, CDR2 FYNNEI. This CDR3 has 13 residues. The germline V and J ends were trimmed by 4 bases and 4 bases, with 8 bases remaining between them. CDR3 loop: CASSGTVGNTIYF. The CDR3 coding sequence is TGTGCCAGCAGTGGGACAGTAGGAAACACCATATATTTT.

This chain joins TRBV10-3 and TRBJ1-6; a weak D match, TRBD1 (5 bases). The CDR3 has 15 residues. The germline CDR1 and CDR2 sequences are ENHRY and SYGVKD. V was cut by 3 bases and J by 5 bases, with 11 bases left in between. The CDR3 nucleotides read TGTGCCATCAGTGATGGACGCAGGGATAATTCACCCCTCCACTTT. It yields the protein CAISDGRRDNSPLHF.

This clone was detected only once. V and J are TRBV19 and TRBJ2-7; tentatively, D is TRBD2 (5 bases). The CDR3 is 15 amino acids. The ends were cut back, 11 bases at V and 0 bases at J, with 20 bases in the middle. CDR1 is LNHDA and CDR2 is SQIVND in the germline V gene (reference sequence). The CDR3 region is CASKVRESLSYEQYF. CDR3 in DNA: TGTGCCTCCAAAGTCCGGGAATCCCTCTCCTACGAGCAGTACTTC.

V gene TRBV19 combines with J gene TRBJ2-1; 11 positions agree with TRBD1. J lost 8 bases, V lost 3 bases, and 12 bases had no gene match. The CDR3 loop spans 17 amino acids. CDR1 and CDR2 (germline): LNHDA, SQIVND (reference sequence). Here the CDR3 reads CASSIGSGQGAFDEQFF. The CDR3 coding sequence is TGTGCCAGTAGTATCGGTTCCGGACAGGGGGCTTTCGATGAGCAGTTCTTC.

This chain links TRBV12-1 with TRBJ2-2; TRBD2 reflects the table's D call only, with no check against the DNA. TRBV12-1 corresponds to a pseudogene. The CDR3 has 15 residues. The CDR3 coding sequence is TGTGCCAGCACCCTCGGCGGGGTAAACACCGGGGAGCTGTTTTTT. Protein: CASTLGGVNTGELFF.

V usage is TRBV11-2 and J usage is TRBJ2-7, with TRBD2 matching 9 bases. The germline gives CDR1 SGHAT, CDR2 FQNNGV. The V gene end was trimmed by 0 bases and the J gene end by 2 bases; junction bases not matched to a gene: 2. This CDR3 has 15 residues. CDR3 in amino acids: CASSLDGGGAYEQYF. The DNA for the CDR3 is TGTGCCAGCAGCTTAGATGGCGGGGGGGCCTACGAGCAGTACTTC.

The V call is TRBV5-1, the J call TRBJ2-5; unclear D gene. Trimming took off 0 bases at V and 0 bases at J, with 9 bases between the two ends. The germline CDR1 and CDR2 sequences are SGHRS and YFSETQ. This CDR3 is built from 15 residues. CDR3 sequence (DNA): TGCGCCAGCAGCTTGGATCCGGGCTACCAAGAGACCCAGTACTTC. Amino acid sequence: CASSLDPGYQETQYF.